This TCR beta chain is from a study of neurological immune-mediated disorders. CDR1 is SGHRS and CDR2 is YFSETQ in the germline V gene. The CDR3 is 17 amino acids. Trimming removed 1 base from V and 2 bases from J, with 15 bases in between. General study findings and limits: Expanded clones shared no identical CDR3 amino acid sequences across subjects, which suggested private TCR-beta repertoires in all groups. HTLV-1-associated myelopathy ranked highest for TCR clonal expansion and multiple sclerosis lowest, beneath healthy controls.

Synthesis of cDNA was accomplished via 5'RACE employing 10-nucleotide random UMIs. Every sequencing run generated in excess of 180 million TCR-beta sequences. These sequences covered 15-18 subjects. TCRdb reprocessed the 5' RACE reads with MiXCR, giving one entry per CDR3 protein. Of 72,000 or so distinct CDR3 sequences detected, 17% appear once; the ten largest clones hold less than 20%. In this sample, this clonotype turned up many times. What it binds is not known. Sequencing was done on a sample of PBMCs. The clonotype was recovered from a woman in her forties in good health. V usage is TRBV5-1 and J usage is TRBJ1-4; D may be TRBD1 (5 bases). The CDR3 loop reads CASSLLAAGVTNEKLFF. The CDR3, as DNA: TGCGCCAGCAGCTTGTTGGCAGCGGGGGTGACTAATGAAAAACTGTTTTTT.